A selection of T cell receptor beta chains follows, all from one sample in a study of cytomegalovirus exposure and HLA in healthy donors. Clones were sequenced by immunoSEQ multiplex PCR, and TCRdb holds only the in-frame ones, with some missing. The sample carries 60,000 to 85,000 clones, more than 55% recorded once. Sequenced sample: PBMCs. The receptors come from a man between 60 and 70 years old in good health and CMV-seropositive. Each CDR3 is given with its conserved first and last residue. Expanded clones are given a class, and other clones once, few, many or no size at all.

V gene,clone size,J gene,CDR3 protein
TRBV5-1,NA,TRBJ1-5,CASSLTGMGNQPQHF
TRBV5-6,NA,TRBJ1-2,CASSLARQDGYTF
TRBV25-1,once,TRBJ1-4,CASRALTGSDEKLFF
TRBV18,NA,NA,CASSPPPGGKGETQYF
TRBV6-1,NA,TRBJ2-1,CASSDLFGQSYNEQFF
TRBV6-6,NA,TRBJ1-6,CASSTGNSPLHF
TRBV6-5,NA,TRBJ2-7,CASSTPRDRSYEQYF
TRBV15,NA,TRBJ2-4,CATRGQGGNIQYF
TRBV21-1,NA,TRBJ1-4,CASSKVIREAHPIATNEKLFF
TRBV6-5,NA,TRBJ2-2,CASSYLGLAGAGELFF
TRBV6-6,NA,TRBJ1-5,CASRAGTVNQPQHF
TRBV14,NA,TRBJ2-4,CASSQTSGRNLAKNIQYF
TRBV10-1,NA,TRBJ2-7,CASSPTRGTSGWGGSYEQYF
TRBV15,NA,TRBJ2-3,CATSRDRGFTDTQYF
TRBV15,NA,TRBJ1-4,CATSSPARLGNRDNEKLFF
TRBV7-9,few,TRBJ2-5,CASSSQGLETQYF
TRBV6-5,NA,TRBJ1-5,CASSATGTGNQPQHF
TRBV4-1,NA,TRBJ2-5,CASSPRSSGGGETQYF
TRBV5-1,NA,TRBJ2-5,CASSPTPQGRQETQYF
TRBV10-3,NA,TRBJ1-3,CAISEWTLNAIYF
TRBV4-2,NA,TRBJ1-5,CASSQGQGAVQPQHF
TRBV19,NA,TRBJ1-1,CASRTPRGAWTEAFF
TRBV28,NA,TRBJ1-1,CASIRGGDTEAFF
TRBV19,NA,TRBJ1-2,CASGTDILGYTF
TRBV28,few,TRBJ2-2,CASRGAGVNTGELFF
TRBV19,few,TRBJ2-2,CASSIEIGSNTGELFF